The 29 T cell receptor beta chains below come from one sample, sequenced in a study of T cell repertoires in cytomegalovirus infection. No antigen has been identified for these receptors. TCRdb called the reads again in MiXCR, with one record for every CDR3 protein. The data show roughly 500,000 distinct CDR3 sequences, with roughly 34% seen just once and about 17% held by the top ten. The source material was cultured PBMCs, sampled from culture after CMV antigen stimulation. These receptors were obtained from a human donor in good health (CMV status not recorded). Some clones in this sample may be carry-over from other donors' samples.

The sample holds a few counts of this clonotype. This rearrangement joins TRBV7-2 to TRBJ2-6; the match to TRBD1 covers 10 bases. The J segment lost 0 bases and the V segment lost 5 bases, leaving 10 bases of the junction unmatched. Germline CDR1 SGHTA, CDR2 FQGNSA. The CDR3 runs to 19 residues. Here the CDR3 DNA reads TGTGCCAGCAGCCTCCAACCGACAGGGGGCGCCTCTGGGGCCAACGTCCTGACTTTC. It translates to CASSLQPTGGASGANVLTF.

This clonotype was detected only once. This chain connects TRBV6-6 to TRBJ2-3; 11 bases are shared with TRBD2. Trimming took 6 bases from V and 2 from J; bases not matched to a gene: 4. This CDR3 contains 15 residues. Germline V gene sequence: CDR1 MNHNY, CDR2 SVGAGI (reference sequence). CDR3 residues: CASRTSGIITDTQYF. The CDR3 DNA sequence: TGTGCCAGCAGGACTAGCGGGATTATCACAGATACGCAGTATTTT.

CDR3 loop: CASRPDRGRNTEAFF. CDR3 nucleotide sequence: TGTGCCAGCAGGCCGGACAGGGGAAGAAACACTGAAGCTTTCTTT. The J gene is TRBJ1-1, the V gene TRBV28; 9 nucleotides line up with TRBD1. The trim removed 6 bases at V and 2 bases at J, leaving 7 bases unmatched. The CDR3 sequence is 15 residues long. CDR1 MDHEN and CDR2 SYDVKM come from the germline V gene.

This clonotype was seen many times. The V call is TRBV7-6, the J call TRBJ2-2, with 7 bases fitting TRBD1. The V segment lost 1 base and the J segment 1 base; nucleotides outside the gene matches: 0. Per germline, CDR1 SGHVS and CDR2 FNYEAQ. This CDR3 contains 15 residues. CDR3 coding DNA: TGTGCCAGCAGCTTAGGGACAGGGAACACCGGGGAGCTGTTTTTT. Its protein is CASSLGTGNTGELFF.

The V call is TRBV7-2, the J call TRBJ2-3; the D is unclear. The CDR3 is made up of 17 amino acids. CDR1 SGHTA and CDR2 FQGNSA come from the germline V gene. Trimming took 4 bases from V and 4 from J, leaving 21 bases between them. CDR3 residues: CASSSSSRVVGPDTQYF. DNA of the CDR3: TGTGCCAGCAGCTCCAGTTCCCGGGTTGTGGGCCCAGATACGCAGTATTTT.

The sample holds many counts of this clonotype. J is TRBJ2-3 and V is TRBV7-2; 7 bases fit TRBD1. V was clipped by 5 bases and J by 2 bases; unmatched bases: 13. The CDR3 runs to 17 residues. CDR1 and CDR2 (germline): SGHTA, FQGNSA. DNA for the CDR3: TGTGCCAGCAGCCCAGGGGGAGAGGGGGCGCCCACAGATACGCAGTATTTT. Translated: CASSPGGEGAPTDTQYF.

This clonotype was seen more than once but under ten times. The chain employs TRBV6-1 and TRBJ2-7; TRBD1 aligns across 8 bases. J gave up 1 base and V 1 base, and 3 bases lay outside the gene matches. Germline V gives CDR1 MNHNS, CDR2 SASEGT. This CDR3 has 15 amino acids. The CDR3 region is CASSEGQGWSYEQYF. The DNA of the CDR3 is TGTGCCAGCAGTGAAGGACAGGGGTGGTCCTACGAGCAGTACTTC.

The genes are TRBV6-2 or TRBV6-3 and TRBJ1-1; no definite D call. V was clipped by 5 bases and J by 5 bases, with 12 bases between them. The CDR3 totals 13 residues. Germline lookup yields CDR1 MNHEY and CDR2 SVGEGT. The DNA of the CDR3 is TGTGCCAGCAGTCCACGACCTTCAACTGAAGCTTTCTTT. This encodes CASSPRPSTEAFF.

This clonotype was observed a few times. V and J are TRBV7-9 and TRBJ2-7; D possibly corresponds to TRBD1 (5 bases). CDR3 length: 14 residues. The ends were cut back, 4 bases at V and 0 bases at J, with 10 bases in the middle. The germline CDR1 and CDR2 sequences are SEHNR and FQNEAQ (reference sequence). The CDR3 is CASSSGHSSYEQYV. The DNA for the CDR3 is TGTGCCAGCAGCTCCGGACATTCCTCCTACGAGCAGTACGTC.

The chain links TRBV7-2 to TRBJ2-1; no clear D gene. The germline gives CDR1 SGHTA, CDR2 FQGNSA. V was clipped by 5 bases and J by 0 bases, with 11 bases between them. The CDR3 contains 15 residues. The CDR3 nucleotides read TGTGCCAGCAGCCCACCTTTCCCCTCCTACAATGAGCAGTTCTTC. Translation: CASSPPFPSYNEQFF.

V and J are TRBV19 and TRBJ2-3, with no clear D. The length of the CDR3 is 13 residues. V was clipped by 8 bases and J by 5 bases, with 14 bases between them. Germline V gives CDR1 LNHDA, CDR2 SQIVND (reference sequence). CDR3 nucleotides: TGTGCCAGTCAAGATGGGATGGGAGATACGCAGTATTTT. It yields the protein CASQDGMGDTQYF.

This clonotype was seen repeatedly, ten times or more. The V call is TRBV7-2, the J call TRBJ1-3; D not resolved. V lost 3 bases and J lost 0, with 6 bases in between. This CDR3 has 14 residues. CDR1 and CDR2 (germline): SGHTA, FQGNSA. The DNA for the CDR3 is TGTGCCAGCAGCTTTGGTACCTCTGGAAACACCATATATTTT. Translating it yields CASSFGTSGNTIYF.

This clonotype showed up just a few times. This chain joins TRBV28 and TRBJ2-1; D is uncertain. From germline, CDR1 is MDHEN and CDR2 SYDVKM. This CDR3 has 13 residues. Trimming cost V 2 bases and J 9 bases, with 11 bases left between them. This CDR3 is CASSLGRVVEQFF. As DNA, the CDR3 is TGTGCCAGCAGTTTAGGAAGAGTTGTTGAGCAGTTCTTC.

CDR3 nucleotides: TGTGCCAGCAGCTTGCCGCTAGCGGAAGAGACCCAGTACTTC. This encodes CASSLPLAEETQYF. The V and J genes are TRBV5-4 and TRBJ2-5, with 7 bases matching TRBD2. V shed 1 base, J shed 3 bases, and the junction held 3 bases outside the gene matches. This CDR3 is built from 14 residues. The germline V gene encodes CDR1 SGHNT and CDR2 YYREEE (reference sequence). Using reference TRBV5-4 and TRBJ2-5 for the parts outside the CDR3, the full variable domain is ETGVTQSPTHLIKTRGQQVTLRCSSQSGHNTVSWYQQALGQGPQFIFQYYREEENGRGNFPPRFSGLQFPNYSSELNVNALELDDSALYLCASSLPLAEETQYFGPGTRLLVL.

Comments on this clonotype: A junction boundary mismatches the germline segment, possibly from a read error. This chain links TRBV7-2 with TRBJ2-5, with 11 positions matching TRBD2. The germline CDR1 and CDR2 sequences are SGHTA and FQGNSA. The CDR3 extends over 13 amino acids. The CDR3 DNA reads as TGTGCCAGCAGCTCACTAGCGGGAGAGGCCCAGTACTTC. Translation gives CASSSLAGEAQYF.

This sequence joins TRBV12-3 or TRBV12-4 and TRBJ2-7; possibly TRBD2 for D (5 bases). This CDR3 has 15 amino acids. V was shortened by 6 bases and J by 0 bases, with 15 bases between the two germline ends. The CDR3 reads CASSPVSGSSYEQYF. CDR3 DNA: TGTGCCAGCAGCCCCGTATCGGGGTCCTCCTACGAGCAGTACTTC.

This clonotype was detected ten times or more. This chain connects TRBV7-2 to TRBJ2-7, with 15 bases fitting TRBD2. Germline V lookup: CDR1 SGHTA, CDR2 FQGNSA. CDR3 length equals 17 residues. V was pared by 5 bases and J by 2 bases, with 7 bases of the junction left unmatched. Here the CDR3 DNA reads TGTGCCAGCAGCCAGAGGACTAGCGGGAGGGTAGCCTACGAGCAGTACTTC. Translating gives CASSQRTSGRVAYEQYF.

This clonotype turned up a few times. The genes are TRBV11-3 and TRBJ1-3, with a possible D match to TRBD1 (6 bases). Germline V gene lookup returns CDR1 SGHNT and CDR2 YENEEA. V dropped 4 bases and J dropped 0 bases, with 10 bases sitting between them. The CDR3 sequence is 15 residues long. The CDR3 is CASSWDTRSGNTIYF. The CDR3 DNA reads as TGTGCCAGCAGCTGGGACACCCGCTCTGGAAACACCATATATTTT.

This clonotype was counted at least ten times. The chain recombines TRBV7-2 with TRBJ2-1; 9 bases align to TRBD2. Germline V gives CDR1 SGHTA, CDR2 FQGNSA. After removal of 6 bases from V and 9 bases from J, the junction contained 9 bases not matched to a gene. The CDR3 covers 14 residues. The CDR3 DNA reads TGTGCCAGCAGTCAAGCGGGAGGTTTTAGTGAGCAGTTCTTC. It specifies CASSQAGGFSEQFF.

The count of this clonotype is one. The genes are TRBV28 and TRBJ1-2, with a weak D call TRBD1 (6 bases). From germline, CDR1 is MDHEN and CDR2 SYDVKM. The V end was cut by 4 bases, the J end by 0 bases, with 15 bases between. This CDR3 has 16 amino acids. CDR3 in DNA: TGTGCCAGCAGTTCCTATGGGACACGCTCTAACTATGGCTACACCTTC. Translation gives CASSSYGTRSNYGYTF.

In its sample, this clonotype was seen a few times. The chain couples TRBV15 to TRBJ1-2; 12 bases line up with TRBD1. CDR1 is LNHNV, CDR2 YYDKDF, per germline (reference sequence). This CDR3 region has 15 residues. J lost 8 bases, V lost 0 bases, and 4 bases had no gene match. CDR3 DNA: TGTGCCACCAGCAGAGAGGGACAGGGGGCGCTGGGCTACACCTTC. Its translation is CATSREGQGALGYTF.

V and J are TRBV7-2 and TRBJ1-1; D uncertain. V was pared by 5 bases and J by 2 bases, with 9 bases between. The germline V gene encodes CDR1 SGHTA and CDR2 FQGNSA. CDR3 size: 13 residues. The CDR3 is CASSAVFNTEAFF. CDR3 DNA: TGTGCCAGCAGCGCGGTGTTTAACACTGAAGCTTTCTTT.

This clonotype occurred a few times. The V gene is TRBV27, the J gene TRBJ2-1; 7 nucleotides match TRBD2. CDR3 length equals 13 residues. Germline assignment: CDR1 MNHEY and CDR2 SMNVEV (reference sequence). With V trimmed by 8 bases and J by 2 bases, 3 bases remained unmatched. DNA of the CDR3: TGTGCCAGCCGCGGACTAGCCTACAATGAGCAGTTCTTC. Encoded protein: CASRGLAYNEQFF.

V is TRBV20-1 and J is TRBJ2-7; 8 nucleotides line up with TRBD1. The length of the CDR3 is 15 residues. Germline CDR1 reads DFQATT; CDR2 reads SNEGSKA (reference sequence). V dropped 3 bases and J dropped 0; count of bases not matched to a gene: 7. CDR3 DNA sequence: TGCAGTGCTAGTCCTACAGGGGGGAACTCCTACGAGCAGTACTTC. The encoded protein is CSASPTGGNSYEQYF.

V usage is TRBV28 and J usage is TRBJ2-2; 8 bases map to TRBD2. V lost 8 bases to trimming and J lost 3 bases; unmatched junction nucleotides: 14. The V gene's germline CDR1 is MDHEN and CDR2 SYDVKM. This CDR3 spans 17 amino acids. This CDR3 is CASYLGAGVAHTGELFF. DNA for the CDR3: TGTGCCAGCTATCTAGGAGCGGGAGTGGCTCACACCGGGGAGCTGTTTTTT.

V and J are TRBV24-1 and TRBJ1-1, with no clear D. CDR1 and CDR2 from the germline V gene are KGHDR and SFDVKD. The CDR3 is made up of 13 amino acids. The V end was cut by 4 bases, the J end by 3 bases, with 8 bases between. This CDR3 is CATSEPGDTEAFF. Here the CDR3 DNA reads TGTGCCACCAGTGAGCCGGGAGACACTGAAGCTTTCTTT.

This chain connects TRBV3-1 to TRBJ2-1; 10 nucleotides align to TRBD2. The junction had 2 bases not matched to a gene; V was cut back by 0 bases and J by 3 bases. The CDR3 runs 16 residues. CDR1 LGHDT and CDR2 YNNKEL come from the germline V gene (reference sequence). CDR3 DNA: TGTGCCAGCAGCCAAGAGGTAGCGGGAGGCTACAATGAGCAGTTCTTC. Translating it yields CASSQEVAGGYNEQFF.

The V gene is TRBV5-1, the J gene TRBJ2-7, with D possibly TRBD2 on 6 matching bases. This CDR3 is 17 amino acids long. Germline CDR1 SGHRS, CDR2 YFSETQ. V lost 0 bases, J lost 1 base, and 17 bases lay in between. DNA of the CDR3: TGCGCCAGCAGCTTGGTAGTGGCTAGCGCATCTTCCTACGAGCAGTACTTC. Its translation is CASSLVVASASSYEQYF. Together with reference TRBV5-1 and TRBJ2-7, the CDR3 gives the full variable domain: KAGVTQTPRYLIKTRGQQVTLSCSPISGHRSVSWYQQTPGQGLQFLFEYFSETQRNKGNFPGRFSGRQFSNSRSEMNVSTLELGDSALYLCASSLVVASASSYEQYFGPGTRLTVT.

This chain links TRBV12-3 or TRBV12-4 with TRBJ2-3, with D possibly being TRBD2 (5 bases). CDR3 length equals 15 residues. The V and J ends lost 4 bases and 2 bases respectively, with 13 bases between them. Here the CDR3 DNA reads TGTGCCAGCAGTTGGGCTAGCAGAGACACAGATACGCAGTATTTT. Amino acid sequence: CASSWASRDTDTQYF.